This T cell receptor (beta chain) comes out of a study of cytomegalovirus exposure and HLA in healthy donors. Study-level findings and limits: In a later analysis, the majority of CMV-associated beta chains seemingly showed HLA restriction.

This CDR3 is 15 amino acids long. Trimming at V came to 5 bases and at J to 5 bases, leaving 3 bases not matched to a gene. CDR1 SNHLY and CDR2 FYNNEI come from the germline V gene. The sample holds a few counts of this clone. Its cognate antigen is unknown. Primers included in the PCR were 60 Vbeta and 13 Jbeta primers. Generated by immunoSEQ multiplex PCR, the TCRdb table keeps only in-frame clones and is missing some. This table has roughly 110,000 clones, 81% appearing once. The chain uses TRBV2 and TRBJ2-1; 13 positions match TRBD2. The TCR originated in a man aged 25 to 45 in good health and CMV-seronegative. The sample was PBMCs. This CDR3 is CASSTGLAGDNEQFF. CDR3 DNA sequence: TGTGCCAGCAGTACTGGACTAGCGGGAGACAATGAGCAGTTCTTC.